The TCR beta chain described here comes from a study of blood T cell repertoires in COVID-19. Study context: The United States, Italy and Spain were the sources of the acute and convalescent COVID-19 samples. T cells, B-cell-depleted T cells, or PBMCs supplied cDNA or gDNA.

Methods used by the authors: Amplified reference gene primers provided the basis for estimating nucleated cell counts. The data were produced by immunoSEQ multiplex PCR, yet TCRdb's version contains in-frame clones alone and is incomplete. D and trimming were read from the DNA, whereas the V and J calls and clone size are those reported in that table. Seen here are 300,000 to 400,000 clones, around 87% observed once, and the top ten hold 2% to 2.5%. Recruited during active infection, patients (from Seattle) were subsequently followed longitudinally. Germline V gene lookup returns CDR1 MNHEY and CDR2 SMNVEV (reference sequence). The CDR3 runs 17 residues. V trimming: 3 bases; J trimming: 6 bases; junction bases outside the gene matches: 7.

The gene calls are TRBV27 and TRBJ2-1; TRBD2 aligns across 14 bases. This TCR was recovered from a woman aged 60-75 years with COVID-19, enrolled during active disease. Sequenced material: peripheral blood. CDR3 protein: CASSFKMGLAGVNEQFF. In nucleotides, the CDR3 is TGTGCCAGCAGTTTTAAAATGGGACTAGCGGGGGTCAATGAGCAGTTCTTC.